Each of the 5 T cell receptor beta chains below was sequenced from the same sample in a study of spatial heterogeneity in lung cancer. No cognate antigen is known for these TCRs. The sample's time point: sample taken at primary tumor resection. Study-wide points: One measure, the expanded intratumoral alpha and beta TCR count, tracked tumor mutation counts.

A single record per CDR3 protein comes from TCRdb applying MiXCR to the 5' RACE reads. The table lists under 12,000 distinct CDR3 sequences, about 5% of them singletons. The sample was lung tumor tissue, taken at surgery. These receptors were taken from a male donor with early-stage non-small cell lung cancer.

This clonotype was picked up many times. V is TRBV27 and J is TRBJ2-7; TRBD2 aligns across 9 bases. CDR1 MNHEY and CDR2 SMNVEV come from the germline V gene (reference sequence). Trimming took 5 bases from V and 6 from J; bases not matched to a gene: 14. The CDR3 extends over 16 amino acids. CDR3 nucleotide sequence: TGTGCCAGCAGTCCGACCGTGGTAGCGGGAGACTCCGAGCAGTACTTC. It translates to CASSPTVVAGDSEQYF.

This clonotype was detected many times. CDR3 loop: CASMRGFSTDTQYF. CDR3 in DNA: TGTGCCAGCATGAGGGGCTTTAGCACAGATACGCAGTATTTT. The rearrangement uses TRBV2 and TRBJ2-3; tentatively, D is TRBD1 or TRBD2 (5 bases each). The CDR3 contains 14 residues. Trimming shortened V by 7 bases and J by 0 bases, and 11 bases separated the two germline ends. Germline assignment: CDR1 SNHLY and CDR2 FYNNEI.

This chain joins TRBV7-6 and TRBJ2-3; 7 bases match TRBD1. V trimming: 0 bases; J trimming: 3 bases; junction bases outside the gene matches: 9. The CDR3 runs to 17 residues. Looked up from germline, CDR1 is SGHVS and CDR2 is FNYEAQ. The CDR3 is CASSLAHRGVQTDTQYF. The CDR3 DNA sequence: TGTGCCAGCAGCTTAGCGCACAGGGGAGTCCAAACAGATACGCAGTATTTT.

This clonotype appeared many times. The genes are TRBV4-1 and TRBJ2-7; 12 bases match TRBD2. After removal of 4 bases from V and 1 base from J, the junction contained 8 bases not matched to a gene. Germline CDR1 MGHRA, CDR2 YSYEKL. The CDR3 runs 17 residues. In DNA, the CDR3 is TGCGCCAGCAGCCTACTAGCGGGGGGCGATTTTTCCTACGAGCAGTACTTC. Translation gives CASSLLAGGDFSYEQYF.

This clonotype was seen more than once but under ten times. The gene calls are TRBV12-3 or TRBV12-4 and TRBJ2-5; the D is unclear. This CDR3 is built from 14 residues. V was shortened by 2 bases and J by 5 bases, with 12 bases between the two germline ends. The CDR3 reads CASSLLSTQETQYF. For the CDR3, the DNA is TGTGCCAGCAGTTTACTCTCTACTCAGGAGACCCAGTACTTC.